The 24 T cell receptor beta chains presented below share a single source sample, sequenced in a study of T cell responses to AZD1222 COVID-19 vaccine. The repertoire was sequenced with immunoSEQ multiplex PCR; TCRdb's copy has only in-frame clones and lacks some. Found here are 60,000 to 75,000 clones, 80% to 90% of them singletons; the top ten hold 25% to 35%. Sequences were derived from peripheral blood, sampled 28 days after the second AZD1222 dose. These receptor sequences come from an adult who received the AZD1222 COVID-19 vaccine.

This sequence joins TRBV12-2 and TRBJ2-3. TRBV12-2 counts as a pseudogene. CDR3 length equals 13 residues. This CDR3 reads CASRLAGADTQYF. CDR3 in DNA: TGTGCAAGTCGCTTAGCGGGGGCAGATACGCAGTATTTT.

This chain links TRBV6-1 with TRBJ2-2, with 8 bases fitting TRBD1. The CDR3 is 16 residues long. The V segment lost 2 bases and the J segment 6 bases; nucleotides outside the gene matches: 8. Germline V lookup: CDR1 MNHNS, CDR2 SASEGT. The CDR3 loop reads CASSEKIRGRSGELFF. The CDR3 coding sequence is TGTGCCAGCAGTGAAAAAATCAGGGGGCGATCCGGGGAGCTGTTTTTT.

This clone occurred once. This chain connects TRBV5-1 to TRBJ2-2; 8 nucleotides match TRBD2. CDR1 and CDR2 from the germline V gene are SGHRS and YFSETQ. The junction had 8 bases not matched to a gene; V was cut back by 5 bases and J by 5 bases. The CDR3 totals 15 residues. CDR3 amino acids: CASSISGTATGELFF. The CDR3 DNA is TGCGCCAGCAGTATTAGCGGGACGGCGACCGGGGAGCTGTTTTTT.

The chain combines TRBV10-1 with TRBJ2-3; no firm D call. Germline V gives CDR1 WNHNN, CDR2 SYGVQD (reference sequence). The CDR3 length is 12 residues. Deletions cut 4 bases from V and 2 bases from J, with 4 bases between. This chain's CDR3 is CASSGNTDTQYF. For the CDR3, the DNA is TGCGCCAGCAGTGGAAACACAGATACGCAGTATTTT.

V usage is TRBV28 and J usage is TRBJ2-7, with 8 positions matching TRBD2. Germline V gene lookup returns CDR1 MDHEN and CDR2 SYDVKM. After removal of 5 bases from V and 3 bases from J, the junction contained 6 bases not matched to a gene. This CDR3 is built from 14 residues. The CDR3 region has the DNA TGTGCCAGCAGTCCTCCGGGACTAGGCTACGAGCAGTACTTC. As protein: CASSPPGLGYEQYF.

The rearrangement links TRBV6-5 to TRBJ2-7, with no clear D. Germline V gives CDR1 MNHEY, CDR2 SVGAGI. V shed 11 bases and J shed 3 bases, with 11 bases lying between them. The CDR3 has 11 amino acids. As DNA, the CDR3 is TGTGCCCACTCCGCCCACTACGAGCAGTACTTC. It encodes CAHSAHYEQYF.

This chain joins TRBV7-3 and TRBJ2-7, with 9 positions matching TRBD2. Germline V gene sequence: CDR1 SGHTA, CDR2 FQGTGA. Unmatched junction bases numbered 8, after V lost 5 bases and J lost 3 bases. The CDR3 has 15 residues. CDR3 nucleotide sequence: TGTGCCAGCAGCCCCACTGGGACTAGCAGCTACGAGCAGTACTTC. It encodes CASSPTGTSSYEQYF. Combining the CDR3 with reference TRBV7-3 and TRBJ2-7 gives the whole variable domain GAGVSQTPSNKVTEKGKYVELRCDPISGHTALYWYRQSLGQGPEFLIYFQGTGAADDSGLPNDRFFAVRPEGSVSTLKIQRTERGDSAVYLCASSPTGTSSYEQYFGPGTRLTVT.

A note on this clone: A read error likely explains this, since a far larger clone differs by one base. The rearrangement joins TRBV12-3 or TRBV12-4 to TRBJ2-5; D unclear. V was shortened by 5 bases and J by 2 bases, with 3 bases between the two germline ends. This CDR3 spans 11 amino acids. CDR3 sequence: CASSDQETQYF. As DNA, the CDR3 is TGTGCCAGCAGTGATCAAGAGACCCAGTACTTC.

The chain employs TRBV5-1 and TRBJ2-5; 7 bases align to TRBD1. The CDR3 consists of 13 residues. Germline trimming cut 4 bases from V and 2 bases from J; bases unmatched to any gene: 2. The germline gives CDR1 SGHRS, CDR2 YFSETQ. CDR3 sequence (DNA): TGCGCCAGCAGCCAGGGACAGCAAGAGACCCAGTACTTC. It codes for CASSQGQQETQYF.

The chain uses TRBV27 and TRBJ2-7; tentatively, D is TRBD1 (6 bases). The CDR3 is made up of 14 amino acids. Trimming shortened V by 5 bases and J by 5 bases, and 16 bases separated the two germline ends. The germline gives CDR1 MNHEY, CDR2 SMNVEV (reference sequence). This chain's CDR3 is CASSPRDIRNEQYF. The CDR3, as DNA: TGTGCCAGCAGTCCTCGGGACATTAGAAACGAGCAGTACTTC.

This sequence joins TRBV2 and TRBJ1-6; D is uncertain. CDR1 and CDR2 from the germline V gene are SNHLY and FYNNEI. The CDR3 is 16 residues long. Trimming removed 6 bases from V and 9 bases from J, with 21 bases in between. The CDR3 loop is CASSRTPLVSGSPLHF. The CDR3 region has the DNA TGTGCCAGCAGCAGGACCCCTTTGGTCAGTGGTTCACCCCTCCACTTT.

V usage is TRBV6-6 and J usage is TRBJ2-7, with TRBD2 matching over 9 bases. Germline V CDR1 and CDR2: MNHNY, SVGAGI (reference sequence). The CDR3 totals 13 residues. V shed 2 bases, J shed 12 bases, and the junction held 8 bases outside the gene matches. The CDR3 here is CASSYGTSSPAYF. DNA of the CDR3: TGTGCCAGCAGTTACGGGACTAGCTCGCCGGCGTACTTC.

This clone was observed a single time. The junction departs from germline at one end; a sequencing error may be responsible. The chain employs TRBV6-5 and TRBJ2-2; tentative D call: TRBD2 (5 bases). The CDR3 loop spans 14 amino acids. Germline V gene data show CDR1 as MNHEY and CDR2 as SVGAGI. The CDR3 reads CASSNSRASGELFF. CDR3 nucleotide sequence: TGTGCCAGCAGTAACTCGCGGGCCTCCGGGGAGCTGTTTTTT.

The rearrangement links TRBV28 to TRBJ1-2, with D maybe TRBD1 (6 bases). Germline V gives CDR1 MDHEN, CDR2 SYDVKM. Trimming stripped 9 bases from V and 7 bases from J, with 12 bases between. The CDR3 is 11 amino acids. CDR3: CASQGKFGYTF. The CDR3 DNA reads TGTGCCAGTCAGGGGAAGTTTGGCTACACCTTC.

This clone showed up just a few times. V usage is TRBV10-1 and J usage is TRBJ2-2; 12 nucleotides align to TRBD1. The ends lost 6 bases at V and 7 bases at J; junction bases unmatched: 6. Germline V gene data show CDR1 as WNHNN and CDR2 as SYGVQD (reference sequence). The length of the CDR3 is 15 residues. For the CDR3, the DNA is TGCGCCAGCAGAGGCGGGACAGGGGGCGACGGGGAGCTGTTTTTT. Translated: CASRGGTGGDGELFF.

The rearrangement uses TRBV6-5 and TRBJ1-4; the match to TRBD1 covers 7 bases. The germline V gene encodes CDR1 MNHEY and CDR2 SVGAGI. The CDR3 has 14 amino acids. Germline trimming cut 0 bases from V and 8 bases from J; bases unmatched to any gene: 3. The CDR3 region has the DNA TGTGCCAGCAGTTACTCGGGGACAGAGGAAAAACTGTTTTTT. Protein product: CASSYSGTEEKLFF.

This chain connects TRBV19 to TRBJ2-3; 13 nucleotides align to TRBD2. V shed 5 bases, J shed 4 bases, and the junction held 6 bases outside the gene matches. The germline V gene encodes CDR1 LNHDA and CDR2 SQIVND (reference sequence). CDR3 size: 16 residues. CDR3 DNA: TGTGCCAGTAGTGGGAGGACTAGCGGGAGCTCAGATACGCAGTATTTT. It codes for CASSGRTSGSSDTQYF.

The V call is TRBV9, the J call TRBJ2-4; 7 bases map to TRBD2. The junction had 8 bases not matched to a gene; V was cut back by 4 bases and J by 7 bases. The germline gives CDR1 SGDLS, CDR2 YYNGEE. The CDR3 has 14 residues. In DNA, the CDR3 is TGTGCCAGCAGCCCCCGGACTAGTTCGAACATTCAGTACTTC. Protein: CASSPRTSSNIQYF.

Details on this clone: One junction end does not reproduce the germline sequence, and a read error may be involved. This rearrangement joins TRBV20-1 to TRBJ1-1; 8 bases fit TRBD1. The length of the CDR3 is 10 residues. CDR1 and CDR2 (germline): DFQATT, SNEGSKA (reference sequence). CDR3 in DNA: TGCAGTGCTGGACAGGGTGCAACCGCTTTT. Protein sequence: CSAGQGATAF.

This chain joins TRBV2 and TRBJ1-2, with 9 bases matching TRBD1. V shed 0 bases and J 7 bases; nucleotides not matched to a gene: 3. The CDR3 has 14 amino acids. The germline V gene has CDR1 SNHLY and CDR2 FYNNEI. CDR3 in DNA: TGTGCCAGCAGTGAAGCAAGGACAGGGGTTGGCTACACCTTC. Translation gives CASSEARTGVGYTF. The whole variable domain, remainder taken from reference TRBV2 and TRBJ1-2, is EPEVTQTPSHQVTQMGQEVILRCVPISNHLYFYWYRQILGQKVEFLVSFYNNEISEKSEIFDDQFSVERPDGSNFTLKIRSTKLEDSAMYFCASSEARTGVGYTFGSGTRLTVV.

CDR3 residues: CSASRRAGSDTQYF. The CDR3 coding sequence is TGCAGTGCTAGTAGGAGGGCGGGGTCAGATACGCAGTATTTT. This chain links TRBV20-1 with TRBJ2-3; weak D call: TRBD2 (6 bases). Trimming shortened V by 3 bases and J by 4 bases, and 14 bases separated the two germline ends. The length of the CDR3 is 14 residues. CDR1 is DFQATT, CDR2 SNEGSKA, per germline (reference sequence).

This chain connects TRBV2 to TRBJ2-7; 10 nucleotides agree with TRBD2. V gave up 5 bases and J gave up 2 bases; unmatched junction bases: 15. Germline CDR1 reads SNHLY; CDR2 reads FYNNEI. The length of the CDR3 is 18 residues. CDR3 residues: CASSSPSGRGFGAYEQYF. CDR3 DNA: TGTGCCAGCAGTTCCCCTAGCGGGAGAGGATTTGGGGCCTACGAGCAGTACTTC.

V and J are TRBV28 and TRBJ2-5, with D possibly being TRBD1 (6 bases). With 1 base removed from V and 2 bases from J, the gap between germline ends came to 8 bases. CDR3 length equals 14 residues. Germline V gives CDR1 MDHEN, CDR2 SYDVKM. DNA for the CDR3: TGTGCCAGCAGTTTATTGCAGGGGCAAGAGACCCAGTACTTC. This sequence encodes CASSLLQGQETQYF. The full variable domain, rest sourced from reference TRBV28 and TRBJ2-5, is DVKVTQSSRYLVKRTGEKVFLECVQDMDHENMFWYRQDPGLGLRLIYFSYDVKMKEKGDIPEGYSVSREKKERFSLILESASTNQTSMYLCASSLLQGQETQYFGPGTRLLVL.

This clone was detected a few times. The gene calls are TRBV28 and TRBJ1-6; D is undetermined. Trimming pared 6 bases from V and 12 bases from J, leaving 12 bases between. The CDR3 is made up of 12 amino acids. CDR1 and CDR2 from the germline V gene are MDHEN and SYDVKM. The CDR3, as DNA: TGTGCCAGCAGCCCTCCCCGAGGACCCCTCCACTTT. Translating gives CASSPPRGPLHF.